This T cell receptor (beta chain) was sequenced during a study of blood T cell repertoires in COVID-19 (dated by TCRdb to 2020 to 2022). Looking at the study overall: Samples covering the acute and convalescent phases of COVID-19 were provided by collaborators in the United States, Italy and Spain. The prospective study material was composed of cDNA or gDNA derived from T cells, B-cell-depleted T cells, or PBMCs. Deeply sampled blood TCRbeta repertoires from subjects exposed to, actively infected with, or recovered from COVID-19 were included in the dataset. The repertoires were made available in a free public database intended to serve as a resource for research on the immune response to SARS-CoV-2. The samples were drawn from the first 160 participants of the ongoing ImmuneRACE study and from 1,200 or so subjects provided by 6 global collaborators. Sample metadata almost always included a de-identified subject ID, COVID-19 status, age in years and sex. Where available, HLA class I and class II types were taken from metadata supplied by the sample provider and were not determined by assay-based typing.

Overall study outcomes, separate from this receptor: How much clinical and demographic metadata was included differed by source and by participant, and the metadata was provided uncurated.

TCRbeta CDR3 regions were amplified from genomic DNA using the immunoSEQ Assay, a bias-controlled multiplex PCR. The study's processing was this. Within the assay, amplification of reference gene primers was used to estimate how many nucleated cells each sample contained. To quantify the absolute abundance of each unique TCRbeta CDR3 rearrangement, sequence reads were collapsed and filtered. For each sample, productive Simpson clonality was calculated by taking the square root of Simpson's diversity index across productive rearrangements. The immuneACCESS repertoire file appears here via TCRdb, limited to in-frame rearrangements. These files lack a portion of the clones; in checked studies, under half of the deficit traces to unresolved V genes, and the cause of the others is not known. V, J and clone size are those of that table, while D and trimming were read from the DNA. In all, the sample holds under 350,000 clones, and less than 90% of those were seen once. The ten largest clones capture roughly 4.5% of the sample.

Another Seattle source contributed samples from volunteer blood donors who had recovered from COVID-19. Collaborating institutions collected whole blood in K2EDTA tubes following their own protocols. For TCRbeta analysis, collaborator samples were shipped as frozen whole blood, as isolated PBMCs, or as DNA extracted from either sample type. Clipping removes 6 bases from V and 4 bases from J, with 11 as the unmatched junction base count. The CDR3 sequence holds 15 residues, the cysteine and phenylalanine included. The retained sequence is limited to the CDR3, 45 bases, with the frame set at the first base. CDR1 MRHNA and CDR2 SNTAGT are derived from the germline V gene. As regards this clone: Its cognate antigen has yet to be identified. No base quality values were provided; no much bigger clone lies one nucleotide off.

This TCR was recovered from a man in his 60s who had recovered from COVID-19. The material sequenced was peripheral blood. The sequence is built from TRBV6-4 and TRBJ1-2; 7 bases in between match TRBD1. The sequence in DNA is TGTGCCAGCAGCCCCAGGACAGGATACCCCTATGGCTACACCTTC. It is translated as CASSPRTGYPYGYTF.